One T cell receptor beta chain is described in this entry. This CDR3 is 13 amino acids long. Deletions cut 1 base from V and 11 bases from J, with 12 bases between. CDR1 and CDR2 from the germline V gene are LNHNV and YYDKDF (reference sequence). This record belongs to a study of CD8 T cells in Susac syndrome. RNA was extracted with the RNeasy kit, and a quantity of about 0.45 to 1 ug was reverse transcribed using random hexamers. TCRdb re-analysed the immunoSEQ multiplex PCR reads in MiXCR, keeping a single row per CDR3 protein. The sample gives about 200,000 distinct CDR3 sequences, 90% to 95% of which show up once; 0.093% is in the top ten.

The source material was CD4+ T cells from PBMCs. The TCR comes from a human donor with multiple sclerosis. This chain links TRBV15 with TRBJ1-5; D unresolved. This CDR3 is CATSRVGRVAQHF. CDR3 nucleotides: TGTGCCACCAGCAGAGTGGGCCGAGTTGCCCAGCATTTT.